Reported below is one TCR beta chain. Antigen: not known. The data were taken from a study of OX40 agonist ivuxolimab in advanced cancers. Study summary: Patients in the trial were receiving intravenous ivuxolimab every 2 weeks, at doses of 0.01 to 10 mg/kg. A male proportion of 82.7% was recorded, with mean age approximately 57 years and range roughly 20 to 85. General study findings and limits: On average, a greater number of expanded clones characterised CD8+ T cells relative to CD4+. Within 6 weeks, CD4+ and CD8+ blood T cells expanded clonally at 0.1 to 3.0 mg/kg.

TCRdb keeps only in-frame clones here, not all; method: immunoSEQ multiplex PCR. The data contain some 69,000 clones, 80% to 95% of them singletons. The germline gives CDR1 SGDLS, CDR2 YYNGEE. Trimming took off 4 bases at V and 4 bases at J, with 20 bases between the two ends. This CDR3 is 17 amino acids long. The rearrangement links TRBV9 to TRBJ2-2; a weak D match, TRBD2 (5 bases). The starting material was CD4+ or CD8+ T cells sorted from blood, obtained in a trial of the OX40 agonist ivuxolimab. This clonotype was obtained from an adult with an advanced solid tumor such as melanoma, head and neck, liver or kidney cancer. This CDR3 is CASSPRATNRGTGELFF. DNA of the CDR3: TGTGCCAGCAGCCCGCGGGCCACCAACCGAGGCACCGGGGAGCTGTTTTTT.